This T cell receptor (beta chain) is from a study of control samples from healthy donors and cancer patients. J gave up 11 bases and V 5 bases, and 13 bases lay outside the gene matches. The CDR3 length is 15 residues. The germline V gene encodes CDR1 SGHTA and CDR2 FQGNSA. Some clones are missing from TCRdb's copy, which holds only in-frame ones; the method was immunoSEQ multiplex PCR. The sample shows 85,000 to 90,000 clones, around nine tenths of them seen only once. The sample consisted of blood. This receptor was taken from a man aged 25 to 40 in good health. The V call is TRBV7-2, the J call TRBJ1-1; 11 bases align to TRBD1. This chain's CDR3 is CASSQTRDRGNLAFF. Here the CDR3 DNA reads TGTGCCAGCAGCCAGACCCGGGACAGGGGGAATCTGGCTTTCTTT.